The source of this T cell receptor (beta chain) is a study of T-cell reconstitution after alpha-beta-depleted transplantation in children. Whole-study results and caveats: The main origin of T-cell counts and diversity one year after transplant was newly produced T cells.

As concerns this clonotype: As yet, its antigen is unknown.

A TCRbeta library incorporating unique molecular identifiers was prepared. TCRdb fed the PCR reads into MiXCR, producing one record per CDR3 protein. Seen here are 700,000 to 950,000 distinct CDR3 sequences, less than 20% observed once, and the top ten hold around 5%. The CDR3 is made up of 14 amino acids. The ends were cut back, 5 bases at V and 6 bases at J, with 15 bases in the middle. Per the germline V gene, CDR1 is SEHNR and CDR2 is FQNEAQ (reference sequence). This specimen consisted of PBMCs, mostly from graft donor cells, obtained 360 days after TCRalphabeta/CD19-depleted stem cell transplant. The J gene is TRBJ2-3, the V gene TRBV7-9, with a possible D match to TRBD2 (5 bases). This sequence was found in a male patient between 5 and 17 years old who had a stem cell transplant for acute lymphoblastic leukemia, so the T cells may come from the graft donor. In DNA, the CDR3 is TGTGCCAGCAGCCCGTATCCGGGAATCGATACGCAGTATTTT. This gives the protein CASSPYPGIDTQYF.